The sequence of this T cell receptor (beta chain) was determined in a study of blood T cell repertoires in COVID-19. Study-level background: COVID-19 samples from acute and convalescent phases originated in the United States, Italy and Spain. T cells, B-cell-depleted T cells, or PBMCs supplied cDNA or gDNA.

Followed longitudinally, the Seattle patients had been enrolled during active infection. This clone is a singleton in its sample. Original processing notes: Counts of nucleated cells, estimated from reference gene primer amplification, were obtained. The repertoire was sequenced with immunoSEQ multiplex PCR; TCRdb's copy has only in-frame clones and lacks some. V, J and clone size are taken as reported in that table, and D and trimming were inferred from the DNA itself. The table records 250,000 to 400,000 clones, around 88% of them present only once. The TCR comes from a woman aged 25 to 39 with COVID-19, enrolled during active disease. Sequencing input: peripheral blood.

Written as DNA, the CDR3 is TGTGCCAGTACCTACTCAGGAGCCGGGACTAGCGGATCCAATGAGCAGTTCTTC. This encodes CASTYSGAGTSGSNEQFF. The V and J genes are TRBV19 and TRBJ2-1; 11 nucleotides line up with TRBD2. Looked up from germline, CDR1 is LNHDA and CDR2 is SQIVND (reference sequence). V trimming: 7 bases; J trimming: 6 bases; junction bases outside the gene matches: 17. The CDR3 length is 18 residues.